The 30 T cell receptor beta chains below were found in one sample sequenced in a study of blood T cell repertoires in COVID-19. Assay: immunoSEQ multiplex PCR; the TCRdb copy retains only in-frame clones and omits some. The data show about 280,000 clones, roughly 86% seen once. The sample comprised peripheral blood. These receptor sequences come from a man aged 35 to 55 with active or convalescent COVID-19.

The chain is built from TRBV30 and TRBJ2-3; the D gene is possibly TRBD2 (5 bases). Trimming cost V 2 bases and J 0 bases, with 12 bases left between them. The CDR3 spans 15 residues. The germline V gene encodes CDR1 GTSNPN and CDR2 SVGIG (reference sequence). CDR3 residues: CAWSRLAQSTDTQYF. Here the CDR3 DNA reads TGTGCCTGGAGTCGGTTAGCGCAAAGCACAGATACGCAGTATTTT.

This clone was found once. The rearrangement joins TRBV6-5 to TRBJ1-6; 7 nucleotides align to TRBD1. The CDR3 is 14 amino acids. V lost 2 bases to trimming and J lost 10 bases; unmatched junction nucleotides: 5. The germline V gene encodes CDR1 MNHEY and CDR2 SVGAGI. The CDR3: CASSYRQGESPLHF. DNA for the CDR3: TGTGCCAGCAGTTACCGACAGGGTGAATCACCCCTCCACTTT.

CDR3 nucleotides: TGTGCCAGCAGCCTACAGGGGGATTCACCCCTCCACTTT. Protein sequence: CASSLQGDSPLHF. V gene TRBV7-9 combines with J gene TRBJ1-6, with TRBD1 identical over 8 bases. V was pared by 5 bases and J by 8 bases, with 2 bases of the junction left unmatched. The CDR3 has 13 residues. In germline, CDR1 is SEHNR, CDR2 FQNEAQ (reference sequence).

This chain links TRBV5-1 with TRBJ1-3, with D tentatively TRBD1 (6 bases). This CDR3 is built from 13 residues. V was pared by 4 bases and J by 9 bases, with 14 bases between. CDR1 and CDR2 from the germline V gene are SGHRS and YFSETQ. The CDR3 DNA reads as TGCGCCAGCAGCCGGGACAATAGAGGCACCATATATTTT. It encodes CASSRDNRGTIYF.

The chain joins TRBV5-6 to TRBJ2-1; 8 positions match TRBD2. This CDR3 spans 16 amino acids. From germline, CDR1 is SGHDT and CDR2 YYEEEE. V gave up 0 bases and J gave up 6 bases; unmatched junction bases: 8. The CDR3 loop reads CASSLVGSGAPNEQFF. The DNA of the CDR3 is TGTGCCAGCAGCTTGGTTGGTAGCGGGGCCCCCAATGAGCAGTTCTTC. The whole variable domain, filled in from reference TRBV5-6 and TRBJ2-1, reads DAGVTQSPTHLIKTRGQQVTLRCSPKSGHDTVSWYQQALGQGPQFIFQYYEEEERQRGNFPDRFSGHQFPNYSSELNVNALLLGDSALYLCASSLVGSGAPNEQFFGPGTRLTVL.

The V and J genes are TRBV7-3 and TRBJ2-3, with 10 bases aligning to TRBD1. CDR1 is SGHTA, CDR2 FQGTGA, per germline. The V gene end was trimmed by 5 bases and the J gene end by 5 bases; junction bases not matched to a gene: 7. The CDR3 is made up of 15 amino acids. CDR3 in DNA: TGTGCCAGCAGCATAGGACAGGGGGATAGAGATACGCAGTATTTT. It codes for CASSIGQGDRDTQYF.

The sample holds one count of this clone. The V and J genes are TRBV30 and TRBJ1-2, with 9 bases matching TRBD1. With V trimmed by 5 bases and J by 5 bases, 12 bases remained unmatched. CDR3 length: 15 amino acids. CDR1 and CDR2 (germline): GTSNPN, SVGIG (reference sequence). CDR3 sequence reads: CAWGLPGTGRYGYTF. DNA of the CDR3: TGTGCCTGGGGCCTTCCGGGGACAGGGAGATATGGCTACACCTTC. Complete variable domain (other parts from reference TRBV30 and TRBJ1-2): SQTIHQWPATLVQPVGSPLSLECTVEGTSNPNLYWYRQAAGRGLQLLFYSVGIGQISSEVPQNLSASRPQDRQFILSSKKLLLSDSGFYLCAWGLPGTGRYGYTFGSGTRLTVV.

The rearrangement links TRBV19 to TRBJ2-2, with D perhaps TRBD2 (5 bases). This CDR3 region has 11 residues. V shed 7 bases and J shed 7 bases, with 7 bases lying between them. Germline V gene data show CDR1 as LNHDA and CDR2 as SQIVND (reference sequence). The CDR3 DNA reads TGTGCCAGTATGGGAGTCGGGGAGCTGTTTTTT. The encoded protein is CASMGVGELFF. The full variable domain, rest sourced from reference TRBV19 and TRBJ2-2, is DGGITQSPKYLFRKEGQNVTLSCEQNLNHDAMYWYRQDPGQGLRLIYYSQIVNDFQKGDIAEGYSVSREKKESFPLTVTSAQKNPTAFYLCASMGVGELFFGEGSRLTVL.

The V call is TRBV2, the J call TRBJ1-3; D is uncertain. V dropped 2 bases and J dropped 3 bases, with 11 bases sitting between them. CDR3 size: 15 residues. The germline CDR1 and CDR2 sequences are SNHLY and FYNNEI. The CDR3 region is CASSETRTGGNTIYF. Here the CDR3 DNA reads TGTGCCAGCAGTGAAACCCGCACCGGTGGAAACACCATATATTTT.

This clone was recorded only once. The CDR3 sequence is CASSVAYDGYTF. The DNA for the CDR3 is TGTGCCAGCAGTGTAGCCTACGATGGCTACACCTTC. The chain combines TRBV6-1 with TRBJ1-2; no clear D gene. This CDR3 is built from 12 residues. From germline, CDR1 is MNHNS and CDR2 SASEGT. Trimming removed 4 bases at V and 6 bases at J, with 9 bases between.

The chain joins TRBV6-4 to TRBJ1-4; 9 bases are shared with TRBD1. There are 13 residues in the CDR3. With 2 bases clipped from V and 10 bases from J, the junction kept 2 bases outside the gene matches. Germline-derived CDR1 and CDR2 are MRHNA and SNTAGT. The CDR3 region is CASSDETGGKLFF. DNA for the CDR3: TGTGCCAGCAGTGACGAGACAGGGGGAAAACTGTTTTTT.

This clone was seen a few times. The chain recombines TRBV4-2 with TRBJ1-5; D ambiguous. Germline values: CDR1 LGHNA, CDR2 YNFKEQ. V was shortened by 0 bases and J by 3 bases, with 9 bases between the two germline ends. The CDR3 spans 15 residues. As DNA, the CDR3 is TGTGCCAGCAGCCAAGATGAGGCAGCCAATCAGCCCCAGCATTTT. This translates into CASSQDEAANQPQHF.

The gene calls are TRBV7-9 and TRBJ2-7, with TRBD1 matching 7 bases. This CDR3 has 13 amino acids. Germline trimming cut 8 bases from V and 3 bases from J; bases unmatched to any gene: 7. CDR1 is SEHNR, CDR2 FQNEAQ, per germline (reference sequence). As DNA, the CDR3 is TGTGCCAGCCGACAGGGTACACACTACGAGCAGTACTTC. Its protein product is CASRQGTHYEQYF.

The CDR3 DNA reads TGTGCCAGCAGTCCAGGGGGATTCACCGGGGAGCTGTTTTTT. It specifies CASSPGGFTGELFF. V usage is TRBV27 and J usage is TRBJ2-2; 7 bases are a match to TRBD1. V shed 5 bases, J shed 4 bases, and the junction held 4 bases outside the gene matches. Germline V gene sequence: CDR1 MNHEY, CDR2 SMNVEV (reference sequence). The CDR3 has 14 amino acids.

The sample holds a few counts of this clone. The chain couples TRBV12-3 or TRBV12-4 to TRBJ1-6; D remains ambiguous. The CDR3 runs to 12 residues. Trimming took off 6 bases at V and 12 bases at J, with 12 bases between the two ends. The CDR3 here is CASSLPRLPLHF. The CDR3 DNA sequence: TGTGCCAGCAGCCTACCGAGGTTACCCCTCCACTTT.

The CDR3 DNA reads TGTGCCAGCAGTTCCACGGGGACAGGGGGTAGGACCTACGAGCAGTACTTC. Protein product: CASSSTGTGGRTYEQYF. The V call is TRBV28, the J call TRBJ2-7; the match to TRBD1 covers 11 bases. CDR3 size: 17 residues. V lost 4 bases and J lost 2; bases outside the gene matches: 10. Germline values: CDR1 MDHEN, CDR2 SYDVKM.

This chain connects TRBV7-9 to TRBJ2-1; 8 nucleotides align to TRBD2. CDR3 length: 13 residues. Germline V gene data show CDR1 as SEHNR and CDR2 as FQNEAQ (reference sequence). V lost 10 bases, J lost 0 bases, and 2 bases stayed unmatched. The CDR3 loop reads CATGLASYNEQFF. CDR3 coding DNA: TGTGCCACAGGACTAGCCTCCTACAATGAGCAGTTCTTC.

J is TRBJ2-2 and V is TRBV4-2; TRBD2 agrees at 12 bases. The ends lost 6 bases at V and 1 base at J; junction bases unmatched: 0. CDR3 size: 15 residues. The germline gives CDR1 LGHNA, CDR2 YNFKEQ. CDR3 coding DNA: TGTGCCAGCAGACTAGCGGGGGGGAACACCGGGGAGCTGTTTTTT. It translates to CASRLAGGNTGELFF.

V usage is TRBV27 and J usage is TRBJ2-1; a weak D match, TRBD2 (6 bases). Deletions cut 4 bases from V and 10 bases from J, with 11 bases between. Germline CDR1 reads MNHEY; CDR2 reads SMNVEV (reference sequence). The CDR3 covers 12 residues. CDR3 bases: TGTGCCAGCAGTTCCAGGGAGGACGAGCAGTTCTTC. Its protein product is CASSSREDEQFF.

V usage is TRBV6-5 and J usage is TRBJ1-1, with a possible D match to TRBD1 (6 bases). The germline V and J ends were trimmed by 2 bases and 0 bases, with 10 bases remaining between them. The CDR3 length is 15 residues. Germline CDR1 MNHEY, CDR2 SVGAGI. The chain's CDR3 is CASSYTGTLNTEAFF. Written as DNA, the CDR3 is TGTGCCAGCAGTTACACCGGGACACTGAACACTGAAGCTTTCTTT.

This clone was observed a single time. The CDR3 bases are TGTGCCAGTAGTATAGTCGGGGTCGGGGAAAAACTGTTTTTT. Protein: CASSIVGVGEKLFF. The chain couples TRBV19 to TRBJ1-4; no clear D gene. This CDR3 has 14 amino acids. V shed 1 base and J shed 8 bases, with 11 bases lying between them. Germline CDR1 reads LNHDA; CDR2 reads SQIVND (reference sequence).

This clone was seen once. The chain combines TRBV19 with TRBJ2-3; the D gene is possibly TRBD2 (6 bases). The V end lost 3 bases, the J end lost 6 bases, and 16 bases lay between the germline ends. The CDR3 consists of 15 residues. Germline CDR1 LNHDA, CDR2 SQIVND (reference sequence). This chain's CDR3 is CASSIGGALGDTQYF. The DNA of the CDR3 is TGTGCCAGTAGTATCGGCGGGGCTCTAGGGGATACGCAGTATTTT.

The rearrangement joins TRBV10-2 to TRBJ1-5; D unclear. CDR1 is WSHSY, CDR2 SAAADI, per germline. V lost 0 bases and J 7 bases, leaving 10 bases between the germline ends. This CDR3 has 14 residues. CDR3 nucleotides: TGCGCCAGCAGTGAGTCGACTGGAGGGCAGCCCCAGCATTTT. This gives the protein CASSESTGGQPQHF.

This clone came up once. This sample includes further DNA sequences coding for the same CDR3. This chain links TRBV4-2 with TRBJ2-7; D call uncertain. The germline V gene encodes CDR1 LGHNA and CDR2 YNFKEQ. V was clipped by 0 bases and J by 3 bases, with 6 bases between them. The CDR3 sequence is 13 residues long. This chain's CDR3 is CASSQDLSYEQYF. Here the CDR3 DNA reads TGTGCCAGCAGCCAAGATTTGAGCTACGAGCAGTACTTC.

The rearrangement links TRBV6-5 to TRBJ1-1, with D possibly being TRBD1 (5 bases). Germline-derived CDR1 and CDR2 are MNHEY and SVGAGI. Trimming cost V 5 bases and J 4 bases, with 17 bases left between them. The CDR3 is 15 amino acids. CDR3 sequence: CASSTYLTGATEAFF. CDR3 bases: TGTGCCAGCAGTACCTACCTCACAGGAGCCACTGAAGCTTTCTTT.

V is TRBV5-1 and J is TRBJ2-5; 10 nucleotides align to TRBD1. The CDR3 totals 17 residues. V shed 2 bases and J 7 bases; nucleotides not matched to a gene: 14. The germline V gene has CDR1 SGHRS and CDR2 YFSETQ. Written as DNA, the CDR3 is TGCGCCAGCAGCTTCCCAAGACAGGGGGCCGTATCGTCGACCCAGTACTTC. Amino acids: CASSFPRQGAVSSTQYF.

The rearrangement joins TRBV19 to TRBJ1-5; D is uncertain. Germline CDR1 reads LNHDA; CDR2 reads SQIVND (reference sequence). Trimming shortened V by 10 bases and J by 6 bases, and 13 bases separated the two germline ends. The CDR3 extends over 12 amino acids. The CDR3 spells CATTDTGQPQHF. The CDR3 DNA reads TGTGCCACCACAGATACTGGTCAGCCCCAGCATTTT.

The V call is TRBV7-3, the J call TRBJ1-1, with 9 bases that match TRBD1. V dropped 0 bases and J dropped 1; count of bases not matched to a gene: 0. CDR3 length: 15 amino acids. Per the germline V gene, CDR1 is SGHTA and CDR2 is FQGTGA. Written as DNA, the CDR3 is TGTGCCAGCAGCTTAACGGGACAGGGGAACACTGAAGCTTTCTTT. This gives the protein CASSLTGQGNTEAFF. Full variable domain (rest looked up from reference TRBV7-3 and TRBJ1-1): GAGVSQTPSNKVTEKGKYVELRCDPISGHTALYWYRQSLGQGPEFLIYFQGTGAADDSGLPNDRFFAVRPEGSVSTLKIQRTERGDSAVYLCASSLTGQGNTEAFFGQGTRLTVV.

To note about this clone: Other nucleotide sequences in the sample specify the same CDR3. The chain employs TRBV6-5 and TRBJ1-2, with 10 bases fitting TRBD1. The CDR3 length is 14 residues. With V trimmed by 2 bases and J by 7 bases, 4 bases remained unmatched. Germline CDR1 reads MNHEY; CDR2 reads SVGAGI. The CDR3 reads CASSYSGTGVGYTF. Here the CDR3 DNA reads TGTGCCAGCAGTTACAGCGGGACAGGGGTTGGCTACACCTTC.

The rearrangement joins TRBV6-1 to TRBJ1-2; D unresolved. Trimming shortened V by 3 bases and J by 8 bases, and 13 bases separated the two germline ends. The CDR3 totals 13 residues. CDR1 and CDR2 (germline): MNHNS, SASEGT. The chain's CDR3 is CASSEILSWGYTF. The CDR3 bases are TGTGCCAGCAGTGAGATCCTATCCTGGGGCTACACCTTC.